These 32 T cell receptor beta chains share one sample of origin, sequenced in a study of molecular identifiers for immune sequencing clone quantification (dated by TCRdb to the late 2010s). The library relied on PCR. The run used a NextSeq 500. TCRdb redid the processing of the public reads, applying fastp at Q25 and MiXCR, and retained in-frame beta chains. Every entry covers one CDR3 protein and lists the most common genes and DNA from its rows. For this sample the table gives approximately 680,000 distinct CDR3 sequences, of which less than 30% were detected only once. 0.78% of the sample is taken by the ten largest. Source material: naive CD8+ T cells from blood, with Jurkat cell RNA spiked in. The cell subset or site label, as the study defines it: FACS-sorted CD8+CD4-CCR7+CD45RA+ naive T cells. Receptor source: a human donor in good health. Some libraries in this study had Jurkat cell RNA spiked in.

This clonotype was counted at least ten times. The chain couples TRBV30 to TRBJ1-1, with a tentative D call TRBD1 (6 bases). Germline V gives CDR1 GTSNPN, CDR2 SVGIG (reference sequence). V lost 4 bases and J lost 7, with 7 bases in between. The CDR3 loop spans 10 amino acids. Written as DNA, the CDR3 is TGTGCCTGGATACAGGGTGAAGCTTTCTTT. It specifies CAWIQGEAFF. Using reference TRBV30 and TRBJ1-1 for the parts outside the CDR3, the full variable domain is SQTIHQWPATLVQPVGSPLSLECTVEGTSNPNLYWYRQAAGRGLQLLFYSVGIGQISSEVPQNLSASRPQDRQFILSSKKLLLSDSGFYLCAWIQGEAFFGQGTRLTVV.

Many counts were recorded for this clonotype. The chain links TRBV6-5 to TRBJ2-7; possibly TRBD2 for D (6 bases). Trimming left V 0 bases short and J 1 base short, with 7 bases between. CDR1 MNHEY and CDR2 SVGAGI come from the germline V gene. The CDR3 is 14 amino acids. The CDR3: CASSYSGTSYEQYF. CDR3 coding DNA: TGTGCCAGCAGTTACTCTGGGACTTCCTACGAGCAGTACTTC.

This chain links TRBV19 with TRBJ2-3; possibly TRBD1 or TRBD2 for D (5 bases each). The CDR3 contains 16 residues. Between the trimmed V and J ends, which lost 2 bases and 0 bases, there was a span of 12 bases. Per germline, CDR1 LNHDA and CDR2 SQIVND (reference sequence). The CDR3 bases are TGTGCCAGTAGTATACAGGGAGCACCTAGCACAGATACGCAGTATTTT. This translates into CASSIQGAPSTDTQYF.

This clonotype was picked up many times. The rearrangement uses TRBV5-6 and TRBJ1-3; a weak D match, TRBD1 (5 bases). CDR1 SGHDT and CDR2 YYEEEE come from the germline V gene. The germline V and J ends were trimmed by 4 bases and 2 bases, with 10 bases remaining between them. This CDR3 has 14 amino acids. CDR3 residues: CASSQGAAGNTIYF. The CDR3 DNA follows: TGTGCCAGCAGCCAAGGGGCAGCTGGAAACACCATATATTTT.

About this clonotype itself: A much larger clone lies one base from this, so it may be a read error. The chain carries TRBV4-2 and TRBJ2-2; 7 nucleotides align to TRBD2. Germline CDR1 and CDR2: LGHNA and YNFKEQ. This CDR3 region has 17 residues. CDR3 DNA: TGTGCCAGCAGCCAAACACACCTAGCGGAGAACACCGGGGGGCTGTTTTTT. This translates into CASSQTHLAENTGGLFF.

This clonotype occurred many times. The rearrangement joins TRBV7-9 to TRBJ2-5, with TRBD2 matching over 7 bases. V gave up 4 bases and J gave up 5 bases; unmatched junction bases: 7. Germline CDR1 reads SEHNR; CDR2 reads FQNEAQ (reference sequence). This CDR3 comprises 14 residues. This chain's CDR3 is CASSSRTRKETQYF. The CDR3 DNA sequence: TGTGCCAGCAGCTCAAGGACTAGAAAGGAGACCCAGTACTTC.

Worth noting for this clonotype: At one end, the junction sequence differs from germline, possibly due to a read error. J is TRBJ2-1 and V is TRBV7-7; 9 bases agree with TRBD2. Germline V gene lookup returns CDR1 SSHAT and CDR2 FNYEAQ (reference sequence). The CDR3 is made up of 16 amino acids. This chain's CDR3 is CASSTGLASAYNEQFF. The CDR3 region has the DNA TGTGCTAGCAGCACAGGACTAGCGTCCGCCTACAATGAGCAGTTCTTC.

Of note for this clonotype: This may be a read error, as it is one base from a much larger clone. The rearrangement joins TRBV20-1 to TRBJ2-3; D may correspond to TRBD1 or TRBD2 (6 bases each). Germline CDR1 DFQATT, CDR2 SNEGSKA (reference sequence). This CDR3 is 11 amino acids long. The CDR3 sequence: CGGGPADTQYF. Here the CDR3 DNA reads TGCGGAGGGGGGCCGGCAGATACGCAGTATTTT.

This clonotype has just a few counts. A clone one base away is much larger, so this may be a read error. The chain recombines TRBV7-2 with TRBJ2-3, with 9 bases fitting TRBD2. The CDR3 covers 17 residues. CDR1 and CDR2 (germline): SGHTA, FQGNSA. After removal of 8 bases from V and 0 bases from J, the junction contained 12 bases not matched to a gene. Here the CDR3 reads CASRSIRGGGSTDTQYF. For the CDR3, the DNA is TGTGCCAGCCGCTCCATTCGCGGGGGGGGTAGCACAGATACGCAGTATTTT. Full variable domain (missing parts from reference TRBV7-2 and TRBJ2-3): GAGVSQSPSNKVTEKGKDVELRCDPISGHTALYWYRQSLGQGLEFLIYFQGNSAPDKSGLPSDRFSAERTGGSVSTLTIQRTQQEDSAVYLCASRSIRGGGSTDTQYFGPGTRLTVL.

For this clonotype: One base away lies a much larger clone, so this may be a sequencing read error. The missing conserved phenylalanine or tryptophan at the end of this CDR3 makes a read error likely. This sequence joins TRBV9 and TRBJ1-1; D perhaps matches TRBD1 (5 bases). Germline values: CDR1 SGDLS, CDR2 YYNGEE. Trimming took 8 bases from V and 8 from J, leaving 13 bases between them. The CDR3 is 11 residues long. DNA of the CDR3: TGTGCCAGTGGGCAGGGAGCCGAAGCTTTCTAT. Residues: CASGQGAEAFY.

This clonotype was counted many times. DNA for the CDR3: TGCAGTATTGGCCAGGGGGCTTTTGCTTTCTTT. It codes for CSIGQGAFAFF. The V call is TRBV20-1, the J call TRBJ1-1, with 8 bases fitting TRBD1. V lost 8 bases, J lost 11 bases, and 10 bases stayed unmatched. CDR1 is DFQATT and CDR2 is SNEGSKA in the germline V gene (reference sequence). CDR3 length equals 11 residues.

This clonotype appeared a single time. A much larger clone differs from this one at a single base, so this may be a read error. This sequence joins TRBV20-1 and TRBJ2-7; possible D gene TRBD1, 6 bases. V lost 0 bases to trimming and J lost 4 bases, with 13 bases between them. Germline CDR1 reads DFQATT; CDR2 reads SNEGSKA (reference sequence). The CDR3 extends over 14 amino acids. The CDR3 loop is CSARDLGGGYEQYF. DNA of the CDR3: TGCAGTGCTAGAGATTTAGGGGGTGGGTACGAGCAGTACTTC.

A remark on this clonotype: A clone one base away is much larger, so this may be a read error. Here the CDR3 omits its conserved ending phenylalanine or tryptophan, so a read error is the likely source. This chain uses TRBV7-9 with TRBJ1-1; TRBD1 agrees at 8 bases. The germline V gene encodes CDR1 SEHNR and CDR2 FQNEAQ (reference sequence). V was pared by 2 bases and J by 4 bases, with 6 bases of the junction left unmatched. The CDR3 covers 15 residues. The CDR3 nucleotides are TGTGCCAGCAGCTTAATCGGACAGGGACCCACTGAAGCTTTCTCT. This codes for CASSLIGQGPTEAFS.

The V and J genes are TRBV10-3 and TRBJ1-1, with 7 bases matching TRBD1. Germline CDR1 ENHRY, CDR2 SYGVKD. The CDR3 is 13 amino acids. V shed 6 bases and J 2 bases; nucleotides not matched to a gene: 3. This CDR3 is CAIRDRANTEAFF. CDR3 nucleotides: TGTGCCATCAGAGACAGGGCAAACACTGAAGCTTTCTTT.

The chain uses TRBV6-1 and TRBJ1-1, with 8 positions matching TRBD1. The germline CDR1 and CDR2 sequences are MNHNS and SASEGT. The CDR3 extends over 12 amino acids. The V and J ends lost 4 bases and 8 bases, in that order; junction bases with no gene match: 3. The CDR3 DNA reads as TGTGCCAGCAGTGGGGGACAGGCGGAAGCTTTCTTT. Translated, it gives CASSGGQAEAFF.

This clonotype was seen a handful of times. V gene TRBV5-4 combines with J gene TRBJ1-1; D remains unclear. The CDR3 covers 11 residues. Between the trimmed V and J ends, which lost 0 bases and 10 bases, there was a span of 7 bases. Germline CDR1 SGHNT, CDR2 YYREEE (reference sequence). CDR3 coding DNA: TGTGCCAGCAGCTTGGGGCCAACAGCTTTCTTT. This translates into CASSLGPTAFF.

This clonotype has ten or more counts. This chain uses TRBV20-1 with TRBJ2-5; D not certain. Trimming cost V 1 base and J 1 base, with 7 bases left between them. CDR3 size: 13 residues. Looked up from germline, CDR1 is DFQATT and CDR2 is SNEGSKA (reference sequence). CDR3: CSARVAFQETQYF. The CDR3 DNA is TGCAGTGCTAGAGTTGCGTTCCAAGAGACCCAGTACTTC.

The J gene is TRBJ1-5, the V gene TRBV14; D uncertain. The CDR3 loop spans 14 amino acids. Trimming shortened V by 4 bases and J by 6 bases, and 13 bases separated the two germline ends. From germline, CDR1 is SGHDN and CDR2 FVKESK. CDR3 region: CASSLALLGQPQHF. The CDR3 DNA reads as TGTGCCAGCAGCCTTGCGTTGCTGGGTCAGCCCCAGCATTTT.

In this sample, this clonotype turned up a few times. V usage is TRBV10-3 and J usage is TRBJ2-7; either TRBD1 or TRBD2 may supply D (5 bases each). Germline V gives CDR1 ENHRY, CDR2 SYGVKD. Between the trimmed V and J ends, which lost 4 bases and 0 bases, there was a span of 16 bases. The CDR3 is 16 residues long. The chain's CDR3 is CAISVSPGTSSYEQYF. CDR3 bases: TGTGCCATCAGTGTGTCTCCAGGGACCAGCTCCTACGAGCAGTACTTC.

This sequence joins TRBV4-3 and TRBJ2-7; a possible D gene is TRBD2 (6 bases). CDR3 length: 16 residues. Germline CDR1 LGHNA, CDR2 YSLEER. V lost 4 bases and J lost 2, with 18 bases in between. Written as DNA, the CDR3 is TGCGCCAGCAGCCGAGATCGCGGAGGGCTAGCCTACGAGCAGTACTTC. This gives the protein CASSRDRGGLAYEQYF.

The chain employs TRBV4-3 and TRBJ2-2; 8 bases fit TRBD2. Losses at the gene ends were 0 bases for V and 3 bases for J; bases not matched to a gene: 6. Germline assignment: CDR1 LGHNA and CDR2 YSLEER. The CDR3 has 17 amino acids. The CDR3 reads CASSQEVAGTDTGELFF. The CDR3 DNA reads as TGCGCCAGCAGCCAAGAGGTAGCGGGGACCGACACCGGGGAGCTGTTTTTT.

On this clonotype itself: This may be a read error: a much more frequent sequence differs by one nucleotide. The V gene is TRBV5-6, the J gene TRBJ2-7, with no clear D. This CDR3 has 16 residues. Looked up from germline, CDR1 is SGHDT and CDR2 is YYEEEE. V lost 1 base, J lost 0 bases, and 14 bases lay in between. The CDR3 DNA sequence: TGTGCCAGCAGCTTGCGCGCGGACGGAAGCTCCTACGAGCAGTACTTC. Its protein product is CASSLRADGSSYEQYF.

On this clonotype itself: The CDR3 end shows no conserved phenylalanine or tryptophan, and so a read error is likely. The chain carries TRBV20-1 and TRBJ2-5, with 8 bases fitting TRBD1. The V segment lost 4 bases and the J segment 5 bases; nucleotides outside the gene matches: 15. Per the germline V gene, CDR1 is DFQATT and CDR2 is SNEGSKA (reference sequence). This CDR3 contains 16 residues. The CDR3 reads CSATDEQGVSWETQYS. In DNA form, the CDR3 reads TGCAGTGCTACTGACGAACAGGGGGTTAGTTGGGAGACCCAGTACTCC.

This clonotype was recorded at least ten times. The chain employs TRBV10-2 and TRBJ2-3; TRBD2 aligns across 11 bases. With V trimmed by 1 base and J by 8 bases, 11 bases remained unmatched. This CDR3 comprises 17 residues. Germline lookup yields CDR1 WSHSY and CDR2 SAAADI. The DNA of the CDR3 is TGCGCCAGCAGTGAGTACCCCGGGACTAGCGGTCCGGGTACGCAGTATTTT. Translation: CASSEYPGTSGPGTQYF.

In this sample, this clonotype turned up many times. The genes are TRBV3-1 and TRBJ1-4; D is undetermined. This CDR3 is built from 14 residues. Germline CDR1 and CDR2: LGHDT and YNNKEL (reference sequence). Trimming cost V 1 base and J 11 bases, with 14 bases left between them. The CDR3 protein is CASSQGQLFGKLFF. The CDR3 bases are TGTGCCAGCAGCCAAGGGCAGCTTTTCGGGAAACTGTTTTTT.

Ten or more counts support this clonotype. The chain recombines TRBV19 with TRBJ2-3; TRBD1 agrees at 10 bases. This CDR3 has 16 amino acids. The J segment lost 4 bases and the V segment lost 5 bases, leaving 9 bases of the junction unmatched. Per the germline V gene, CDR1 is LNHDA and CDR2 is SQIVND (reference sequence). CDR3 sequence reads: CASSPGQGGSPDTQYF. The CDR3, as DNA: TGTGCCAGTAGTCCCGGACAGGGGGGTTCGCCAGATACGCAGTATTTT.

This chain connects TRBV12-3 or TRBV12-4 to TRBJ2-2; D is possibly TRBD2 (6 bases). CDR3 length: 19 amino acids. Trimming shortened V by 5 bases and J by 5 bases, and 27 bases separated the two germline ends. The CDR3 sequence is CASSPQGGWDPVGTGELFF. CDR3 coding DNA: TGTGCCAGCAGTCCGCAAGGAGGGTGGGACCCCGTCGGGACCGGGGAGCTGTTTTTT.

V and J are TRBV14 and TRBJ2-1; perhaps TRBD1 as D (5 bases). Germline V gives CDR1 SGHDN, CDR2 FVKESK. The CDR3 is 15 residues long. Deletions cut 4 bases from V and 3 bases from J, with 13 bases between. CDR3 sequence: CASSPGQSFYNEQFF. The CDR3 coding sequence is TGTGCCAGCAGCCCAGGGCAAAGCTTCTACAATGAGCAGTTCTTC.

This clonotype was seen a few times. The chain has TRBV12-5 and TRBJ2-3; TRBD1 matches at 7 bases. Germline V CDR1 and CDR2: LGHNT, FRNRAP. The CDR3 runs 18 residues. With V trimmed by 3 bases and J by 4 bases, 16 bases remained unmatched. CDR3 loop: CASGFTLTDRQVADTQYF. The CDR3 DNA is TGTGCTAGTGGTTTCACTCTGACGGACAGGCAAGTCGCAGATACGCAGTATTTT.

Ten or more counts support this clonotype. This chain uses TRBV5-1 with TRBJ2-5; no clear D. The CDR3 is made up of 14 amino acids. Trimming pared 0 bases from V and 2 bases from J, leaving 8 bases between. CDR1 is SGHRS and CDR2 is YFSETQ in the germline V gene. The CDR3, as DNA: TGCGCCAGCAGCTTGGGACACGATCAAGAGACCCAGTACTTC. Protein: CASSLGHDQETQYF.

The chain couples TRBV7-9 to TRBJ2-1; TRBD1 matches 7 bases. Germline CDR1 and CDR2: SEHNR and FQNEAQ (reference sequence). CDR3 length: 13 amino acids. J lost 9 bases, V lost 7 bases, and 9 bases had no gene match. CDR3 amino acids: CASIPTGDLEQFF. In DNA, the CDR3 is TGTGCCAGCATCCCTACAGGGGACCTTGAGCAGTTCTTC.

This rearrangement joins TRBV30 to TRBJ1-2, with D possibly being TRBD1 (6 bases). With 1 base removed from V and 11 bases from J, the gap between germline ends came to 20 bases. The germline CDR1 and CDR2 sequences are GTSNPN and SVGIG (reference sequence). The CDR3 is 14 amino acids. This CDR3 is CAWSAVTTRTDYTF. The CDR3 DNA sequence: TGTGCCTGGAGTGCCGTTACAACCAGGACAGATTACACCTTC.